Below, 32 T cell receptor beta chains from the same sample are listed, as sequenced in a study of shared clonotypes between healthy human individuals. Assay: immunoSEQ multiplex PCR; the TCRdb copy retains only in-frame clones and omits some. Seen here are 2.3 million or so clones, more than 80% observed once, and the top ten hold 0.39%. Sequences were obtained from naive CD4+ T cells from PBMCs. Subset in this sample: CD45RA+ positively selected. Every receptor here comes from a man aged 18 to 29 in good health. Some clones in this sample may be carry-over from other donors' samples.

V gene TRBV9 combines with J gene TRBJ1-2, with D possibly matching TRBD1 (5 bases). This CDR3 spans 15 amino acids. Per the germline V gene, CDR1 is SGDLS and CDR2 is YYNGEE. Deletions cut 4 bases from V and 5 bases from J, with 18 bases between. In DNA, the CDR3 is TGTGCCAGCAGCCCCTGGACCCGGGACGCGTATGGCTACACCTTC. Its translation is CASSPWTRDAYGYTF.

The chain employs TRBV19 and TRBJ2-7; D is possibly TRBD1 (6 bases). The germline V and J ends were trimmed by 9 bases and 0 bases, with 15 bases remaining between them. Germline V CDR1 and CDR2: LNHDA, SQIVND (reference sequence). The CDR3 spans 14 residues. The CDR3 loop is CASNRQVNSYEQYF. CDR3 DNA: TGTGCCAGCAACCGACAGGTTAACTCCTACGAGCAGTACTTC.

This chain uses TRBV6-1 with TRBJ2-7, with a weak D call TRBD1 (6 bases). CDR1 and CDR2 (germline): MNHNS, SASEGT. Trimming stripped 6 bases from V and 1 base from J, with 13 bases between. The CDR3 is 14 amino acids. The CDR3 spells CASRPQGRSYEQYF. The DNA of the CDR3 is TGTGCCAGCAGGCCCCAGGGGAGATCCTACGAGCAGTACTTC.

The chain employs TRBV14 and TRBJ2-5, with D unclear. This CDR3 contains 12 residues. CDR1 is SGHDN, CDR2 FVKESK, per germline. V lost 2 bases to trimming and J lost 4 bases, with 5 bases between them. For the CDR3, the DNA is TGTGCCAGCAGCCAAAGAGGAGAGACCCAGTACTTC. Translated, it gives CASSQRGETQYF.

The CDR3 sequence: CASTQSVVKRETQYF. CDR3 nucleotides: TGCGCCAGCACCCAGAGCGTCGTGAAGCGAGAGACCCAGTACTTC. The rearrangement links TRBV4-3 to TRBJ2-5, with no clear D. This CDR3 spans 15 amino acids. Germline V CDR1 and CDR2: LGHNA, YSLEER. Trimming left V 7 bases short and J 4 bases short, with 19 bases between.

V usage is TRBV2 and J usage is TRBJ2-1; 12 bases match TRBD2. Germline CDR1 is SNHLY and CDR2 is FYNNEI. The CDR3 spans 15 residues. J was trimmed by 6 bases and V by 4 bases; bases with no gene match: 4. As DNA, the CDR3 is TGTGCCAGCAGTGTTGCTAGCGGGAGGGCCAATGAGCAGTTCTTC. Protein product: CASSVASGRANEQFF.

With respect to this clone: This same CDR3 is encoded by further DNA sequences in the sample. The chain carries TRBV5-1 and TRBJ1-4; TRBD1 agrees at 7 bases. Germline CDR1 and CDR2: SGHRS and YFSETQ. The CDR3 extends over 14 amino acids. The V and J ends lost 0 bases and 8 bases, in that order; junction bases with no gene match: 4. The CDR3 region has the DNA TGCGCCAGCAGCTTGGAGCAGGGGGGAGAAAAACTGTTTTTT. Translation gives CASSLEQGGEKLFF.

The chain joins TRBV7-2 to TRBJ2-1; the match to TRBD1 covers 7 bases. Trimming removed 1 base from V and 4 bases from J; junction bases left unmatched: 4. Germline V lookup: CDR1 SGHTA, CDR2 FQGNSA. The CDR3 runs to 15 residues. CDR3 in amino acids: CASSLGRGKYNEQFF. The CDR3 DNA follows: TGTGCCAGCAGCTTAGGCAGGGGGAAATACAATGAGCAGTTCTTC.

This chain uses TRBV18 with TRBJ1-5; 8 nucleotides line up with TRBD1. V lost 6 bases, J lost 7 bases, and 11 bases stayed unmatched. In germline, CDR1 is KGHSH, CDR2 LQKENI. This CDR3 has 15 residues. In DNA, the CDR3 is TGTGCCAGCTCCCCAATGGACAGGGCCGGGCAGCCCCAGCATTTT. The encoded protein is CASSPMDRAGQPQHF. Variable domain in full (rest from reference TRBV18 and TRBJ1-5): NAGVMQNPRHLVRRRGQEARLRCSPMKGHSHVYWYRQLPEEGLKFMVYLQKENIIDESGMPKERFSAEFPKEGPSILRIQQVVRGDSAAYFCASSPMDRAGQPQHFGDGTRLSIL.

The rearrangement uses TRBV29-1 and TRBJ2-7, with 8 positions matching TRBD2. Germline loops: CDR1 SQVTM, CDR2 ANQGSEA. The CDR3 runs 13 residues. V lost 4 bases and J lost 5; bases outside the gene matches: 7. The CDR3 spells CSVAGLANNEQYF. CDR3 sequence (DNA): TGCAGCGTTGCTGGACTAGCCAACAACGAGCAGTACTTC.

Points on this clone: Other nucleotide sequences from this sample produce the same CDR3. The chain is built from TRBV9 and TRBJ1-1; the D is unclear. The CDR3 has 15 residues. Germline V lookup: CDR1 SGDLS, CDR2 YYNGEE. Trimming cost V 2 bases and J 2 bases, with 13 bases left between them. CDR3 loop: CASSVGGRLNTEAFF. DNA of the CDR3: TGTGCCAGCAGCGTTGGTGGCAGACTAAACACTGAAGCTTTCTTT.

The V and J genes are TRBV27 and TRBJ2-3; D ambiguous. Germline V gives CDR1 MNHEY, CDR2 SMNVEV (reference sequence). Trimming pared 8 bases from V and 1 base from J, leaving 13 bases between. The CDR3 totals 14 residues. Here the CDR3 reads CASRRLGGTDTQYF. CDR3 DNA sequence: TGTGCCAGCCGTCGCCTCGGTGGCACAGATACGCAGTATTTT.

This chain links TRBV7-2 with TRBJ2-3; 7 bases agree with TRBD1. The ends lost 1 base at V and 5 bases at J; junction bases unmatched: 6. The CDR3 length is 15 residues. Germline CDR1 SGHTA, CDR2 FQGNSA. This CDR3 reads CASSLGDNRGDTQYF. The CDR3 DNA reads TGTGCCAGCAGCTTAGGAGATAACAGGGGAGATACGCAGTATTTT.

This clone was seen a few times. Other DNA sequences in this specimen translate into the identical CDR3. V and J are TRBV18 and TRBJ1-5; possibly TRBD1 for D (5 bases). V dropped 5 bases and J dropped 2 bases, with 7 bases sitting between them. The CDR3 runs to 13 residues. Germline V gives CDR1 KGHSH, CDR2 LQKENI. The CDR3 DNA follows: TGTGCCAGCTCAGGGGGTGGCAATCAGCCCCAGCATTTT. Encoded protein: CASSGGGNQPQHF.

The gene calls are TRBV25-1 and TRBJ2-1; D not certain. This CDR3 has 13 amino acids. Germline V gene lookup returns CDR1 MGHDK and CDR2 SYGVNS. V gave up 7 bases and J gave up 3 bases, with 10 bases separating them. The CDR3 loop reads CASKPEDYNEQFF. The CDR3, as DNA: TGTGCCAGCAAACCTGAGGACTACAATGAGCAGTTCTTC.

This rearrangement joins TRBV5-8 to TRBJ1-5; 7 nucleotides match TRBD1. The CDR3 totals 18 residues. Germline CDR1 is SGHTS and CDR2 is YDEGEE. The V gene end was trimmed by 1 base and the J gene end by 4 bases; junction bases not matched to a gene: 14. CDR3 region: CASSLSLFRDSRNQPQHF. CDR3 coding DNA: TGTGCCAGCAGCTTGAGTCTCTTTAGGGACAGCCGGAATCAGCCCCAGCATTTT.

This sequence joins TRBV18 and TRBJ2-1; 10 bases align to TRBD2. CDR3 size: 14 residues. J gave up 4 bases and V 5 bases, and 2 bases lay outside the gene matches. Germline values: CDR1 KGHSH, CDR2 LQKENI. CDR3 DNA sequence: TGTGCCAGCTCAAAACTAGCGGGGTACAATGAGCAGTTCTTC. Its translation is CASSKLAGYNEQFF.

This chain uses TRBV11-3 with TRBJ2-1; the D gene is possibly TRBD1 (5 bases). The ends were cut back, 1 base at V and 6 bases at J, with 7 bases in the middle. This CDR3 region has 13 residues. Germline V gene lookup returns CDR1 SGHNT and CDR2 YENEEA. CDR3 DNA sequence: TGTGCCAGCAGCTTAGCAGGGCCCAATGAGCAGTTCTTC. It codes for CASSLAGPNEQFF. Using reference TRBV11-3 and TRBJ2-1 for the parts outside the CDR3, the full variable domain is EAGVVQSPRYKIIEKKQPVAFWCNPISGHNTLYWYLQNLGQGPELLIRYENEEAVDDSQLPKDRFSAERLKGVDSTLKIQPAELGDSAVYLCASSLAGPNEQFFGPGTRLTVL.

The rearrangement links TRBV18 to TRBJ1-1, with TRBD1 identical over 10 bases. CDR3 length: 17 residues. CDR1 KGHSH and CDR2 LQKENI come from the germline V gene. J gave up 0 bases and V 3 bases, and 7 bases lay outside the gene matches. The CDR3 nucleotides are TGTGCCAGCTCACCCGTACCGACAGGGGGCATGAACACTGAAGCTTTCTTT. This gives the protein CASSPVPTGGMNTEAFF.

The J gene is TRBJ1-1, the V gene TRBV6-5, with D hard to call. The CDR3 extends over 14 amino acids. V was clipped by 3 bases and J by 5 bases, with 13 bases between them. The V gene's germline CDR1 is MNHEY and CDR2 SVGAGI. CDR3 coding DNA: TGTGCCAGCAGTTATAGACCGGAGACGACTGAAGCTTTCTTT. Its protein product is CASSYRPETTEAFF.

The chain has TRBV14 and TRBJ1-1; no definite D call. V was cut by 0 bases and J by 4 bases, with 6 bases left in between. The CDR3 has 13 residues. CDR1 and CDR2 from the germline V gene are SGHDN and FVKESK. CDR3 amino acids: CASSQDFVTEAFF. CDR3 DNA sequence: TGTGCCAGCAGCCAAGACTTTGTCACTGAAGCTTTCTTT.

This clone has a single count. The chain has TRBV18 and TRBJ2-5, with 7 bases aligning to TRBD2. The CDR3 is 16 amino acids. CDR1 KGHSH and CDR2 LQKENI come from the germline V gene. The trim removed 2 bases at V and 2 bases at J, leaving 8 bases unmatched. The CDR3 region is CASSPVAGVGQETQYF. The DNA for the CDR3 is TGTGCCAGCTCACCAGTGGCGGGAGTGGGGCAAGAGACCCAGTACTTC.

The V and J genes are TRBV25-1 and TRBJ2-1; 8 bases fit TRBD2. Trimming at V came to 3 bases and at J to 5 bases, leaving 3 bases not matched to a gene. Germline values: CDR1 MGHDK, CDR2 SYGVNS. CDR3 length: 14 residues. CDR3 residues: CASSDMGLDNEQFF. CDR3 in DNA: TGTGCCAGCAGTGATATGGGACTAGACAATGAGCAGTTCTTC. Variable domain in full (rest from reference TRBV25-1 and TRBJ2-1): EADIYQTPRYLVIGTGKKITLECSQTMGHDKMYWYQQDPGMELHLIHYSYGVNSTEKGDLSSESTVSRIRTEHFPLTLESARPSHTSQYLCASSDMGLDNEQFFGPGTRLTVL.

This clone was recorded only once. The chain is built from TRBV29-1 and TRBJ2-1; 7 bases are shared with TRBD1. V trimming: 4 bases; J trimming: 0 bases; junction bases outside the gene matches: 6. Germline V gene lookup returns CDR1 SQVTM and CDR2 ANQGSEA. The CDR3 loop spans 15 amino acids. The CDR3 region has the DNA TGCAGCGTTGGATACAGGGGATACTCCTACAATGAGCAGTTCTTC. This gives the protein CSVGYRGYSYNEQFF.

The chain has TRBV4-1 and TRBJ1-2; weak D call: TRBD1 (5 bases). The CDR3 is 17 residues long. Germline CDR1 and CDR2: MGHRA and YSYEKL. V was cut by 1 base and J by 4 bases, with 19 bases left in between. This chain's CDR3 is CASSQVVRRGTPYGYTF. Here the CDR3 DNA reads TGCGCCAGCAGCCAAGTTGTCCGAAGGGGAACCCCCTATGGCTACACCTTC.

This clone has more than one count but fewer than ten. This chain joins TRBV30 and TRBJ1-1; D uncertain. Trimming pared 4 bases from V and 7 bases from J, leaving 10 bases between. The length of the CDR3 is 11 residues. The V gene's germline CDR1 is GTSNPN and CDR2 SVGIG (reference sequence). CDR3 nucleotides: TGTGCCTGGAAACACAGAGGTGAAGCTTTCTTT. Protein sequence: CAWKHRGEAFF.

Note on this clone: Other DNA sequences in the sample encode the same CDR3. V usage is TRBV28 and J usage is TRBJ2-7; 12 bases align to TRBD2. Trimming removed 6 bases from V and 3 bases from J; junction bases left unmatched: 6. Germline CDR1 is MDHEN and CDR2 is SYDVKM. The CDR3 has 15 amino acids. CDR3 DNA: TGTGCCAGCAGCTCCTCGACTAGCGGGAGCTACGAGCAGTACTTC. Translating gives CASSSSTSGSYEQYF.

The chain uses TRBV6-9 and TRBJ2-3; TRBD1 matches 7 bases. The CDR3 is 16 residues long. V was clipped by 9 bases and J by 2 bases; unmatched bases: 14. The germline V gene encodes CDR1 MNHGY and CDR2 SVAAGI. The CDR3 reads CASSLLQGPYTDTQYF. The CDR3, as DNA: TGTGCCAGTAGCCTGTTACAGGGGCCGTACACAGATACGCAGTATTTT.

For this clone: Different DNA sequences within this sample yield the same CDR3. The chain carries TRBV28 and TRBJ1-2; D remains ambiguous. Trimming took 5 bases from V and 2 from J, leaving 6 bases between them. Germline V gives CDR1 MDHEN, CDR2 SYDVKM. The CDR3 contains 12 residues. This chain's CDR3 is CASSPANYGYTF. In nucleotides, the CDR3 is TGTGCCAGCAGTCCGGCGAACTATGGCTACACCTTC.

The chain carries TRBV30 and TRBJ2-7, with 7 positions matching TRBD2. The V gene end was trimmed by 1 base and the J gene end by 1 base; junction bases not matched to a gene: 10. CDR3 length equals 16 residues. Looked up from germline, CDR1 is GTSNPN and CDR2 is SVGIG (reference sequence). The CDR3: CAWSELASGWSYEQYF. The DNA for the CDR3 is TGTGCCTGGAGTGAATTGGCTAGCGGATGGTCCTACGAGCAGTACTTC.

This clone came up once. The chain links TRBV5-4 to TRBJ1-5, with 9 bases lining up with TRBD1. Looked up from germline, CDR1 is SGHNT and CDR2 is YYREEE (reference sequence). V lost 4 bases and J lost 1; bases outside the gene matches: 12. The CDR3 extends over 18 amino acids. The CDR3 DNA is TGTGCCAGCAGCGTATCCGGGACAGGGAAGGGGAGCAATCAGCCCCAGCATTTT. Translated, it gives CASSVSGTGKGSNQPQHF.

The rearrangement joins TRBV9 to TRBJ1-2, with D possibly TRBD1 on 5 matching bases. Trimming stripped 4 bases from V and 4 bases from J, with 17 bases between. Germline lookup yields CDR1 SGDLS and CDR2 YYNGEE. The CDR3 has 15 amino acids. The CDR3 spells CASSPVVTGPYGYTF. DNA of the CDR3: TGTGCCAGCAGCCCAGTAGTTACAGGACCCTATGGCTACACCTTC.